This T cell receptor (beta chain) was obtained from a study of neurological immune-mediated disorders. A 10-nucleotide random UMI tagged transcripts in template-switch 5'RACE cDNA synthesis. TCRdb re-derived calls from the 5' RACE reads in MiXCR, one entry per CDR3 protein. Of more than 30,000 distinct CDR3 sequences in the sample, about 13% were seen once. General study results and limits: None of the CDR3 amino acid sequences of expanded clones were shared across subjects, and this suggested private repertoires in all groups. Patients with HTLV-1-associated myelopathy had the highest level of TCR clonal expansion, whereas patients with multiple sclerosis had the lowest level, falling beneath the level found in healthy controls.

The germline V and J ends were trimmed by 0 bases and 7 bases, with 13 bases remaining between them. The V gene's germline CDR1 is SGHRS and CDR2 YFSETQ. This CDR3 contains 14 residues. This clonotype is deemed medium-sized. Its antigen is as yet unknown. Time point denoted: longitudinal time-point 2. Unsorted libraries were prepared from 2 million PBMCs held at -80 C. The chain joins TRBV5-1 to TRBJ1-2; no clear D. Sequencing was done on a sample of PBMCs. The origin of this receptor is a woman aged 35 to 49 in good health. This chain's CDR3 is CASSLDAVSGGYTF. The DNA of the CDR3 is TGCGCCAGCAGCTTGGATGCGGTGTCGGGTGGCTACACCTTC.